Following are 2 T cell receptor beta chains from one sample sequenced in a study of human T cells and chemical hapten exposure. TCRdb itself ran the RACE reads through MiXCR, one entry per CDR3 protein. Of some 200,000 distinct CDR3 sequences in the sample, around 30% are singletons; the top ten hold approximately 3%. Time point indicated: pre-sensitization, week 0. Noted treatment: therapeutic diphenylcyclopropenone sensitization with weekly scalp DPC. Here the sequenced sample was whole blood, taken in connection with sensitization to the hapten diphenylcyclopropenone (DPC). These receptors came from a woman in her twenties or thirties with alopecia areata. Some clones in this sample may be carry-over from other donors' samples.

This clonotype was seen more than once but under ten times. The rearrangement joins TRBV7-8 to TRBJ2-1, with D perhaps matching TRBD1 (6 bases). The ends were cut back, 0 bases at V and 2 bases at J, with 14 bases in the middle. In germline, CDR1 is SGHVS, CDR2 FQNEAQ. The CDR3 length is 17 residues. The CDR3 DNA sequence: TGTGCCAGCAGCTTAGCGGTAGGACAGTTTCCCTACAATGAGCAGTTCTTC. This gives the protein CASSLAVGQFPYNEQFF.

This clonotype was counted between two and nine times. The genes are TRBV7-6 and TRBJ1-5; the match to TRBD1 covers 7 bases. Looked up from germline, CDR1 is SGHVS and CDR2 is FNYEAQ. The trim removed 4 bases at V and 3 bases at J, leaving 6 bases unmatched. CDR3 length: 15 amino acids. Here the CDR3 reads CASSSGGTDNQPQHF. The DNA of the CDR3 is TGTGCCAGCAGCTCGGGGGGGACAGACAATCAGCCCCAGCATTTT.